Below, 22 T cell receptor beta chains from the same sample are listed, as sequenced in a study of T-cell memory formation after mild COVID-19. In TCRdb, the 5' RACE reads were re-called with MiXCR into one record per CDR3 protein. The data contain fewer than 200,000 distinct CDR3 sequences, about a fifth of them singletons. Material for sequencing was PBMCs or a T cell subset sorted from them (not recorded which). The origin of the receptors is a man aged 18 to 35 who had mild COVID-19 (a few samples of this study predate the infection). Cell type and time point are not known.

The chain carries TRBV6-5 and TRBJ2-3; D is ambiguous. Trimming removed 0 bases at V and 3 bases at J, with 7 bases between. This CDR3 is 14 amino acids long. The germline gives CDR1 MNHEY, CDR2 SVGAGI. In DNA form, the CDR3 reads TGTGCCAGCAGTTACTCTGAGACTACAGATACGCAGTATTTT. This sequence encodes CASSYSETTDTQYF.

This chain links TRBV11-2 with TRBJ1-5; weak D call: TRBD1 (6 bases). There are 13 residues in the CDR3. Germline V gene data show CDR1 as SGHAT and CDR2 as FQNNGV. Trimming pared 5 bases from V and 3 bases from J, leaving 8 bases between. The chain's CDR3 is CASSGGPNQPQHF. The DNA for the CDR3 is TGTGCCAGCAGCGGGGGCCCCAATCAGCCCCAGCATTTT. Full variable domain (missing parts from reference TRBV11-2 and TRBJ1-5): EAGVAQSPRYKIIEKRQSVAFWCNPISGHATLYWYQQILGQGPKLLIQFQNNGVVDDSQLPKDRFSAERLKGVDSTLKIQPAKLEDSAVYLCASSGGPNQPQHFGDGTRLSIL.

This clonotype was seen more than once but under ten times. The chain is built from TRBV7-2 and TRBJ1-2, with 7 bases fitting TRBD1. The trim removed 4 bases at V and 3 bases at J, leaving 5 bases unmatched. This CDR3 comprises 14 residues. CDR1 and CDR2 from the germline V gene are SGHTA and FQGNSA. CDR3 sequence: CASSSYRGDYGYTF. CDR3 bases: TGTGCCAGCAGCTCGTACAGGGGCGACTATGGCTACACCTTC.

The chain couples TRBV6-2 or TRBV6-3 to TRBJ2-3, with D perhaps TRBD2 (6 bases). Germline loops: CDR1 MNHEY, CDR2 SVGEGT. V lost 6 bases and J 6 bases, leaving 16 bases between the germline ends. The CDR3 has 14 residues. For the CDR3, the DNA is TGTGCCAGCAGCCCCAGGCGGGGCCTCGATACGCAGTATTTT. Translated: CASSPRRGLDTQYF.

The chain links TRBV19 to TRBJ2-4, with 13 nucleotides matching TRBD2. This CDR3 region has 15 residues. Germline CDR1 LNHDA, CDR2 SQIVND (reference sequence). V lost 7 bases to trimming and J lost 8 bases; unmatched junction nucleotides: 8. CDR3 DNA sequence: TGTGCCAGTACCACGACTAGCGGGGGGCAGGACATTCAGTACTTC. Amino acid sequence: CASTTTSGGQDIQYF.

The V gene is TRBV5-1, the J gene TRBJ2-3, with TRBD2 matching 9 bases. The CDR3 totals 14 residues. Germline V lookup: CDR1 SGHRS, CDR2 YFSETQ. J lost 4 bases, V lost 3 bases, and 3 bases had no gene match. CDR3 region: CASSSSGGPDTQYF. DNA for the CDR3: TGCGCCAGCAGCTCCAGCGGGGGGCCAGATACGCAGTATTTT.

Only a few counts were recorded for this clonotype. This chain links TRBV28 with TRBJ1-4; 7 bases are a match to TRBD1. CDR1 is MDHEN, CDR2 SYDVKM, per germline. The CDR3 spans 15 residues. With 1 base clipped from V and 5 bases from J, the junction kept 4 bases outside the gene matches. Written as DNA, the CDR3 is TGTGCCAGCAGTTTATCGGACAGGCACAATGAAAAACTGTTTTTT. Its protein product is CASSLSDRHNEKLFF.

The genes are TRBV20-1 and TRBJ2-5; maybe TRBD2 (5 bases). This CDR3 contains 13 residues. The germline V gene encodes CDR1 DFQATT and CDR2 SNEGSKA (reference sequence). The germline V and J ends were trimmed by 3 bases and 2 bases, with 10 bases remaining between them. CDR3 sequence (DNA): TGCAGTGCTAGTCCGGGATCACAAGAGACCCAGTACTTC. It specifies CSASPGSQETQYF.

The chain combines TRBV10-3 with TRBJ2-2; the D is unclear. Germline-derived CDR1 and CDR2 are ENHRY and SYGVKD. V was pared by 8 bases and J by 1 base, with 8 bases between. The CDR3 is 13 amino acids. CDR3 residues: CAIFRRNTGELFF. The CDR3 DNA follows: TGTGCCATCTTCAGGAGGAACACCGGGGAGCTGTTTTTT.

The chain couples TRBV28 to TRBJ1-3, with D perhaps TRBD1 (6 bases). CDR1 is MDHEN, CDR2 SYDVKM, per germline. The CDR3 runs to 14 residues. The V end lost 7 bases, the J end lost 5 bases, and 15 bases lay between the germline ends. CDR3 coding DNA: TGTGCCAGCACATCAGGGGTAACTCGAAACACCATATATTTT. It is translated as CASTSGVTRNTIYF.

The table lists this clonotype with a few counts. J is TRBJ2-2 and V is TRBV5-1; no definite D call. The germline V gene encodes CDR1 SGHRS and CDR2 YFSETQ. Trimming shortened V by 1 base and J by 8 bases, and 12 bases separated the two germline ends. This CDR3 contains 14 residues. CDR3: CASSLTPPVGELFF. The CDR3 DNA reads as TGCGCCAGCAGCTTGACACCCCCGGTTGGGGAGCTGTTTTTT.

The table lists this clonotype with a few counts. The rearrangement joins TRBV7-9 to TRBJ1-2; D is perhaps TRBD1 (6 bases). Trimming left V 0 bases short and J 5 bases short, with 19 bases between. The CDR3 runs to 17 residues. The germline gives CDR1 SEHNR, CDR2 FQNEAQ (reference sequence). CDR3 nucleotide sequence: TGTGCCAGCAGCTTAGCGTCTGGGGGACAAGTACTTTATGGCTACACCTTC. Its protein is CASSLASGGQVLYGYTF.

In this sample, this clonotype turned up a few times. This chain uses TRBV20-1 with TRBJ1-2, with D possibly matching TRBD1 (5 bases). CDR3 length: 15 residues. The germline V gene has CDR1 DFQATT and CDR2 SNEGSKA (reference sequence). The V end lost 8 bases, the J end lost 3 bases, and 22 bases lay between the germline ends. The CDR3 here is CSPGRSGRGDYGYTF. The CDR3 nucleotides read TGCAGTCCGGGACGATCGGGGCGAGGTGACTATGGCTACACCTTC.

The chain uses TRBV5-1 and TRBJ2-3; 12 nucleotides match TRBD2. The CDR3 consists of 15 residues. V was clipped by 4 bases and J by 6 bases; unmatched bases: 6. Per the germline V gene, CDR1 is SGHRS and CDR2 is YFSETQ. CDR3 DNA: TGCGCCAGCAGCGTGCTAGCGGGGGGGCGGGATACGCAGTATTTT. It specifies CASSVLAGGRDTQYF.

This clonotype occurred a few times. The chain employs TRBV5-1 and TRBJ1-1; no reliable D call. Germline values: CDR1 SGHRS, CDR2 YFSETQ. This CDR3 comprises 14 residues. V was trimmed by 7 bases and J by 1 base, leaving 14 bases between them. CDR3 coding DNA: TGCGCCAGCCGCTCACTGGGAGCGAACACTGAAGCTTTCTTT. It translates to CASRSLGANTEAFF.

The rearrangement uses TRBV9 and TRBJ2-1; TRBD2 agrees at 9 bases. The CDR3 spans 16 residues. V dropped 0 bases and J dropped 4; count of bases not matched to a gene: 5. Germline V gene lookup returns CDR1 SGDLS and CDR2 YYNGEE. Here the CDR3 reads CASSVEDSGGYNEQFF. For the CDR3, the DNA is TGTGCCAGCAGCGTAGAAGATAGCGGGGGTTACAATGAGCAGTTCTTC.

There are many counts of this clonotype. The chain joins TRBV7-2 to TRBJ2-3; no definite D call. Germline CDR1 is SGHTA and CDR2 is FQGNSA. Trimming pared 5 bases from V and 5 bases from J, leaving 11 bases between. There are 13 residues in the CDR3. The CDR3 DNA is TGTGCCAGCAGCCCAGCGCGAGGAGATACGCAGTATTTT. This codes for CASSPARGDTQYF.

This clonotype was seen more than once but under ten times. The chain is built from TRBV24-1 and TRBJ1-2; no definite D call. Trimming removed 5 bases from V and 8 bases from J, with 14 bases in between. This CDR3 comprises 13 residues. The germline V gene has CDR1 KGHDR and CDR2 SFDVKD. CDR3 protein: CATSVDEARGYTF. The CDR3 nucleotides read TGTGCCACCAGTGTGGACGAGGCTAGGGGCTACACCTTC.

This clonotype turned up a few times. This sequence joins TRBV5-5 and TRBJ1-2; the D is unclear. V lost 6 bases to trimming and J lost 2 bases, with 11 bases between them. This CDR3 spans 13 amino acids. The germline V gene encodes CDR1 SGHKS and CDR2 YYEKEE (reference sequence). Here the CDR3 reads CASTKTENYGYTF. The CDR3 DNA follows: TGTGCCAGCACCAAGACGGAGAACTATGGCTACACCTTC.

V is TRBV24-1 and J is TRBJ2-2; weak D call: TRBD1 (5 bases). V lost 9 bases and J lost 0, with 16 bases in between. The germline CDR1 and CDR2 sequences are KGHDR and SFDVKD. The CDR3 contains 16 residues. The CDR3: CATEKGLTSNTGELFF. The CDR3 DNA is TGTGCCACCGAGAAGGGGTTGACCTCGAACACCGGGGAGCTGTTTTTT.

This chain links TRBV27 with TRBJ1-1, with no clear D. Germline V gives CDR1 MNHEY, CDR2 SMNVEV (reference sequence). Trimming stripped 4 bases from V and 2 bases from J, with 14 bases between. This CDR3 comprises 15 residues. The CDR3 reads CASSSVGRTNTEAFF. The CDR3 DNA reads TGTGCCAGCAGTTCCGTGGGCAGGACTAACACTGAAGCTTTCTTT.

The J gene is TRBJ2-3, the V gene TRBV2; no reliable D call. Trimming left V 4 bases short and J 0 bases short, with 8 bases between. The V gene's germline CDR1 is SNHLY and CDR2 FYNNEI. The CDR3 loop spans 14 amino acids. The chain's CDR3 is CASSGVGSTDTQYF. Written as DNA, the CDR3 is TGTGCCAGCAGTGGCGTCGGCAGCACAGATACGCAGTATTTT.